The clone carrying this T cell receptor beta chain was counted only a few times. Other DNA sequences in the sample encode the same CDR3. The germline V and J ends were trimmed by 5 bases and 3 bases, with 10 bases remaining between them. CDR3 length: 13 residues. The germline gives CDR1 WSHSY, CDR2 SAAADI. These data belong to a study of shared clonotypes between healthy human individuals. Assay used: immunoSEQ multiplex PCR; TCRdb lists only in-frame clones, some missing. The sample has about 680,000 clones; around 74% are singletons. The sequenced sample consisted of memory CD4+ T cells sorted from blood. Subset here: CD45RA-negative fraction. The chain carries TRBV10-2 and TRBJ1-2; D not certain. This clonotype was obtained from a woman in her 30s in good health. The CDR3 bases are TGCGCCAGCAGTACCCAGGTTGACTATGGCTACACCTTC. It translates to CASSTQVDYGYTF.